The entry below describes one TCR beta chain. This receptor's antigen is unknown. There are no base qualities to consult, and no much larger clone falls within one base. This sample stems from a study of CD8+ T cells in alopecia areata (dated by TCRdb to the late 2010s). The study in broad terms: Treated patients were enrolled in an open-label pilot trial of oral tofacitinib at 5 to 10 mg twice daily for moderate-to-severe alopecia areata. Scalp clonality was compared among normal scalp (n=4), patchy alopecia areata scalp (n=8), and alopecia totalis/universalis scalp (n=8). immunoSEQ multiplex PCR using 35 Vbeta forward primers and 13 Jbeta reverse primers was used to amplify TCRbeta CDR3 regions. High-throughput TCRbeta sequencing was used to examine T cell clonal expansion in alopecia areata in both the C3H/HeJ mouse model and human patients. Tofacitinib-treated patients had biopsies at baseline and at 4 and 24 weeks of treatment, with a later scalp biopsy in several patients. RNA was extracted with the PAXgene miRNA kit for fixed scalp, the miRNeasy kit for PBMCs, and the RNeasy kit for mouse skin. On the human side, TCRbeta sequencing was run on scalp tissue and on sorted CD4+ and CD8+ peripheral blood T cells from healthy controls and from alopecia areata patients with either patchy or totalis/universalis disease. Tofacitinib was administered for 6 to 18 months, and 6 months of follow-up off drug were then conducted to assess delayed response and recurrence. General conclusions and limits of the study: Lesional scalp, especially in alopecia totalis/universalis, showed higher clonality and more expanded CD8+ clones than normal scalp, suggesting antigenic drive. Shared TCR sequences between patients were less evident than in mice, which may be partly attributable to HLA diversity in the patient population. Scalp TCR repertoire analysis is complicated because resident alphabeta T cells in normal human skin are also sequenced, whereas mouse skin is dominated by gammadelta T cells.

Based on the germline V gene (reference sequence), the CDR1 and CDR2 sequences are MNHEY and SMNVEV. The CDR3, from cysteine to phenylalanine, totals 15 residues. Only the CDR3 part of the read is kept: 45 bases, read in frame from the first base. V is pared back by 5 bases and J by 4 bases, with 12 bases lying between the germline termini. The time point tag for this specimen amounts to: baseline before oral tofacitinib. Lesional scalp punch biopsies and peripheral blood were collected from alopecia areata patients. Human scalp biopsies went straight into PAXgene tissue containers for immediate fixation. To prepare the library, the immunoSEQ multiplex PCR assay was applied. RNA was extracted from all samples and reverse transcribed into cDNA, which served as template for TCR sequencing. SuperScript III was used for first-strand cDNA synthesis, primed with a 2:1 mix of oligo-dT and random hexamers. Amplification bias was assessed with a synthetic immune receptor repertoire, and residual bias was removed computationally. The original methods were these. After raw reads were preprocessed to remove errors, the CDR3 was defined following IMGT conventions as running from the conserved cysteine to phenylalanine. Clonality was computed as 1 minus the Shannon entropy, with the entropy normalized by log2 of the number of productive unique TCRs. Whether each scalp clone was CD4 or CD8 was inferred by checking scalp TCRbeta sequences against the CD4 and CD8 repertoires from sorted blood. TCRdb took over this immuneACCESS table, retaining in-frame rearrangements with V and J assigned. Such tables are incomplete; in checked studies, under half of the missing clones stem from an unresolved V gene, and the remainder is unexplained. The V and J calls and the clone size are those of that table, but D and trimming were determined from the DNA. The sample table contains 10,000 or so clones; only one count was recorded for 59% of them. The leading ten clones occupy under 9.5% of the sample.

This sequence was found in a human donor with alopecia areata. The rearranged chain carries TRBV27 and TRBJ1-6, with TRBD1 as a weak D call on 6 bases. This specimen consisted of skin, obtained at week 0. The bases read TGTGCCAGCAGTACAACACAGGGTTATAATTCACCCCTCCACTTT. Its amino acids are CASSTTQGYNSPLHF.